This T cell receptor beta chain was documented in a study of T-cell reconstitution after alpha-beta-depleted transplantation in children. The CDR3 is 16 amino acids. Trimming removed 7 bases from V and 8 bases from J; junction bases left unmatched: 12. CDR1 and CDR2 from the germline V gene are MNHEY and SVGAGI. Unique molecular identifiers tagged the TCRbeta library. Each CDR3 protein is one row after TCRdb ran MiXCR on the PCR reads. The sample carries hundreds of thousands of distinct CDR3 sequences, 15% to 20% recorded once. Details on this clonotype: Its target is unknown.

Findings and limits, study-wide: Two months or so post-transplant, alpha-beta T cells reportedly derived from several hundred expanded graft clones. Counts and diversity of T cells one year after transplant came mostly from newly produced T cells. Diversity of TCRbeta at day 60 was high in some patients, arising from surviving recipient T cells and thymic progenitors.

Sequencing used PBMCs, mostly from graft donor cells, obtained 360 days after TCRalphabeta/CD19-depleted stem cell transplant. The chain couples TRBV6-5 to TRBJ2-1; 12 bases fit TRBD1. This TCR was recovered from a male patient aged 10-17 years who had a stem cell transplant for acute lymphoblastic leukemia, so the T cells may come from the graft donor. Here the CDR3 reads CASIGPGTGGGYEQFF. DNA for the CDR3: TGTGCCAGCATAGGTCCCGGGACAGGGGGCGGGTATGAGCAGTTCTTC.